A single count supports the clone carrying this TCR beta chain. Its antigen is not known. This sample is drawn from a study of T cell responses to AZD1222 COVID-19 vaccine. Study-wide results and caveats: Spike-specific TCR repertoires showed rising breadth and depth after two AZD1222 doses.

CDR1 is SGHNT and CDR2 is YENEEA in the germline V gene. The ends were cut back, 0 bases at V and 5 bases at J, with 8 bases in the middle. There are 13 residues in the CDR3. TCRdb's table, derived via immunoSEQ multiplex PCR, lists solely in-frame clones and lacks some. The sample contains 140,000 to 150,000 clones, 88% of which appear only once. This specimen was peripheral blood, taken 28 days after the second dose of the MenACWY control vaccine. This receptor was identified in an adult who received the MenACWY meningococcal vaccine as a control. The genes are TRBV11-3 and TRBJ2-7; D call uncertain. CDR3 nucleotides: TGTGCCAGCAGCTTAGAATCAGTAGACGAGCAGTACTTC. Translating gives CASSLESVDEQYF.